Listed here are 6 T cell receptor beta chains from one sample, sequenced in a study of T-cell reconstitution after alpha-beta-depleted transplantation in children. It was with unique molecular identifiers that the TCRbeta library was prepared. TCRdb itself ran the PCR reads through MiXCR, one entry per CDR3 protein. The sample has roughly 220,000 distinct CDR3 sequences; more than 10% are singletons. The source material was PBMCs from the stem cell graft donor, sampled from the stem cell graft. The receptors here all came from a human donor who donated a stem cell graft to a child with acute lymphoblastic leukemia.

At least ten counts were recorded for this clonotype. The rearrangement uses TRBV6-1 and TRBJ2-3; D perhaps matches TRBD1 (5 bases). Trimming pared 0 bases from V and 6 bases from J, leaving 7 bases between. The CDR3 consists of 13 residues. From germline, CDR1 is MNHNS and CDR2 SASEGT. DNA of the CDR3: TGTGCCAGCAGTGAAGCCAACAGGGATACGCAGTATTTT. Its translation is CASSEANRDTQYF.

This clonotype has ten or more counts. This chain joins TRBV6-2 or TRBV6-3 and TRBJ1-5; 8 positions match TRBD1. CDR1 and CDR2 (germline): MNHEY, SVGEGT. This CDR3 contains 14 residues. V shed 4 bases and J 7 bases; nucleotides not matched to a gene: 6. The CDR3, as DNA: TGTGCCAGCAGTTTCGACAGGGGCCGCCAGCCCCAGCATTTT. Its translation is CASSFDRGRQPQHF.

This clonotype was counted ten times or more. The rearrangement joins TRBV7-9 to TRBJ2-7; no firm D call. Germline CDR1 and CDR2: SEHNR and FQNEAQ (reference sequence). CDR3 size: 16 residues. V lost 2 bases and J lost 0, with 14 bases in between. This chain's CDR3 is CASSLQDGLGSYEQYF. The CDR3 nucleotides read TGTGCCAGCAGCTTACAGGACGGCCTTGGCTCCTACGAGCAGTACTTC.

This clonotype has more than one count but fewer than ten. This rearrangement joins TRBV4-3 to TRBJ1-1; 9 bases fit TRBD1. Trimming cost V 4 bases and J 13 bases; bases outside gene matches: 10. CDR3 size: 13 residues. CDR1 is LGHNA and CDR2 is YSLEER in the germline V gene. The CDR3 protein is CASSRGLTGGVFF. CDR3 in DNA: TGCGCCAGCAGCCGGGGATTGACAGGGGGAGTTTTCTTT.

This clonotype was observed many times. CDR3 amino acids: CASSQPGAKNIQYF. In DNA, the CDR3 is TGCGCCAGCAGCCAGCCCGGAGCCAAAAACATTCAGTACTTC. The chain joins TRBV5-1 to TRBJ2-4; D not resolved. Trimming removed 4 bases from V and 0 bases from J, with 8 bases in between. The CDR3 loop spans 14 amino acids. The germline CDR1 and CDR2 sequences are SGHRS and YFSETQ.

This clonotype was observed many times. This chain links TRBV7-2 with TRBJ2-7; 11 nucleotides agree with TRBD2. Germline values: CDR1 SGHTA, CDR2 FQGNSA. CDR3 size: 15 residues. V gave up 6 bases and J gave up 3 bases; unmatched junction bases: 7. CDR3 protein: CASSPTSGGYYEQYF. Here the CDR3 DNA reads TGTGCCAGCAGTCCCACTAGCGGGGGATACTACGAGCAGTACTTC.